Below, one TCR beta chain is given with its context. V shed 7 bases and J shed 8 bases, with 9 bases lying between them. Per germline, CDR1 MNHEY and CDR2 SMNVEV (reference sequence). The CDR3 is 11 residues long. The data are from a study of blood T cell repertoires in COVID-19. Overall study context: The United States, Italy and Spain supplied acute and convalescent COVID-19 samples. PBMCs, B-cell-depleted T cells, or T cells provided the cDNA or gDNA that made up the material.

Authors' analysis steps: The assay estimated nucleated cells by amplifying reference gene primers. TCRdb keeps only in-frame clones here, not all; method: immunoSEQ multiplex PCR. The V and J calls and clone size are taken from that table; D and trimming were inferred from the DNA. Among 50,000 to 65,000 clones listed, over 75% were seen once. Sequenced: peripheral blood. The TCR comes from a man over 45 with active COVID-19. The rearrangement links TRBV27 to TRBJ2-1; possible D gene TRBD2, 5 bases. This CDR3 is CASIRGDEQFF. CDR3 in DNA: TGTGCCAGCATTCGGGGAGATGAGCAGTTCTTC.